This TCR beta chain was retrieved from a study of cytomegalovirus exposure and HLA in healthy donors. Germline V gene lookup returns CDR1 SGHTA and CDR2 FQGTGA. Deletions cut 2 bases from V and 3 bases from J, with 4 bases between. CDR3 length: 13 residues. Both 60 Vbeta primers and 13 Jbeta primers went into the PCR. The method was immunoSEQ multiplex PCR; TCRdb's version includes in-frame clones alone and lacks a portion of them. The table lists 150,000 to 200,000 clones, over 70% of them singletons, with 3.8% in the top ten. The chain has TRBV7-3 and TRBJ2-2; D is ambiguous. Sequencing was done on a sample of PBMCs. The receptor was derived from a man over 45 in good health and CMV-seronegative. CDR3 in amino acids: CASSLAYTGELFF. The CDR3 bases are TGTGCCAGCAGCTTAGCGTACACCGGGGAGCTGTTTTTT.